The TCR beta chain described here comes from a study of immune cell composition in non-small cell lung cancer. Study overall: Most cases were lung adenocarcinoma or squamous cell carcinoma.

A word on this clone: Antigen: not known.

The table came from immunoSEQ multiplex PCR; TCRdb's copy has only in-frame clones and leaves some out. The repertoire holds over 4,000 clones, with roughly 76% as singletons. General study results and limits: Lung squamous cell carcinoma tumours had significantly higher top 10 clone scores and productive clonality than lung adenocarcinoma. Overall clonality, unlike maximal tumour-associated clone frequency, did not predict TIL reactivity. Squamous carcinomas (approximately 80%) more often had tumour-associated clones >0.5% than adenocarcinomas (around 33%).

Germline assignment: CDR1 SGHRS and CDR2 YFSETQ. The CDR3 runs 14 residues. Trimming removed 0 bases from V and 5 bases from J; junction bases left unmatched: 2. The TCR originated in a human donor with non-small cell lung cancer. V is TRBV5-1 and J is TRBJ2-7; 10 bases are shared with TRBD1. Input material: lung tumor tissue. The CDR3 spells CASSLGGTGDEQYF. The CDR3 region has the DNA TGCGCCAGCAGCTTGGGAGGGACAGGGGACGAGCAGTACTTC.